This T cell receptor beta chain was recorded in a study of CD8 T cells in ankylosing spondylitis. This clonotype was counted ten times or more. Its antigen remains unknown. Each CDR3 protein is one row after TCRdb ran MiXCR on the 5' RACE reads. The sample lists 220,000 or so distinct CDR3 sequences; 10% were seen once. The CDR3 runs to 15 residues. Germline V CDR1 and CDR2: SGHTA, FQGNSA. Trimming removed 4 bases from V and 0 bases from J, with 10 bases in between. Overall study results and limits: For ankylosing spondylitis blood, a TCR beta motif of 7 or 8 highly homologous variants appeared characteristic.

The source of this sequence is a male donor with ankylosing spondylitis or in good health (not recorded which). The sample was blood, either unsorted or a sorted T cell fraction (not recorded which). This chain joins TRBV7-2 and TRBJ2-4; D uncertain. The CDR3 DNA follows: TGTGCCAGCAGCTCGAACACCTTAGCCAAAAACATTCAGTACTTC. Its protein product is CASSSNTLAKNIQYF.